The 20 T cell receptor beta chains below were found in one sample sequenced in a study of blood T cell repertoires in COVID-19. Repertoires were generated with immunoSEQ multiplex PCR, while TCRdb's copy carries only in-frame clones and drops some. The sample carries about 220,000 clones, 82% recorded once. Sequenced: peripheral blood. These receptors originate from a woman of 80 years or more with acute or convalescent COVID-19.

This clone was seen once. This CDR3 reads CASSLGDGGRLETQYF. The CDR3 nucleotides are TGTGCCAGCAGCTTAGGGGATGGGGGGAGACTTGAGACCCAGTACTTC. V and J are TRBV11-2 and TRBJ2-5, with D possibly TRBD2 on 6 matching bases. Germline loops: CDR1 SGHAT, CDR2 FQNNGV. V dropped 1 base and J dropped 5 bases, with 17 bases sitting between them. This CDR3 spans 16 amino acids.

This sequence joins TRBV12-2 and TRBJ2-1; no DNA check was done on the table's D call, TRBD1. TRBV12-2 is reported as a pseudogene. CDR3 length equals 20 residues. The CDR3 sequence is CASRPSPGTGTGASYNEQFF. The CDR3 region has the DNA TGTGCAAGTCGCCCAAGTCCCGGGACAGGGACGGGGGCCTCTTACAATGAGCAGTTCTTC.

V is TRBV5-1 and J is TRBJ2-7; 7 bases are shared with TRBD2. Trimming at V came to 1 base and at J to 2 bases, leaving 18 bases not matched to a gene. The CDR3 is 19 residues long. Germline V lookup: CDR1 SGHRS, CDR2 YFSETQ. This chain's CDR3 is CASSLNEVGLPRSTYEQYF. The CDR3 nucleotides are TGCGCCAGCAGCTTGAACGAGGTGGGACTACCCCGGTCTACCTACGAGCAGTACTTC.

The chain employs TRBV2 and TRBJ1-1; possibly TRBD1 for D (6 bases). The CDR3 is 15 residues long. Germline V lookup: CDR1 SNHLY, CDR2 FYNNEI. The germline V and J ends were trimmed by 7 bases and 3 bases, with 18 bases remaining between them. Here the CDR3 reads CASTPGGARYTEAFF. CDR3 DNA: TGTGCCAGCACCCCGGGGGGGGCACGATACACTGAAGCTTTCTTT. The variable domain in full, with the rest retrieved from reference TRBV2 and TRBJ1-1, is EPEVTQTPSHQVTQMGQEVILRCVPISNHLYFYWYRQILGQKVEFLVSFYNNEISEKSEIFDDQFSVERPDGSNFTLKIRSTKLEDSAMYFCASTPGGARYTEAFFGQGTRLTVV.

The chain joins TRBV6-6 to TRBJ1-6; D perhaps matches TRBD1 (5 bases). This CDR3 spans 16 amino acids. V was cut by 4 bases and J by 9 bases, with 19 bases left in between. The germline CDR1 and CDR2 sequences are MNHNY and SVGAGI (reference sequence). The CDR3 coding sequence is TGTGCCAGCAGTTCGGACACGGGTAGGGGCTCTTCACCCCTCCACTTT. Translation: CASSSDTGRGSSPLHF.

The rearrangement uses TRBV7-2 and TRBJ1-3, with 9 nucleotides matching TRBD1. With V trimmed by 8 bases and J by 2 bases, 10 bases remained unmatched. Germline loops: CDR1 SGHTA, CDR2 FQGNSA. The CDR3 is made up of 16 amino acids. The CDR3 DNA sequence: TGTGCCAGCTTACAACCGGGACAGGGAACTGGAAACACCATATATTTT. Amino acids: CASLQPGQGTGNTIYF.

The chain joins TRBV4-2 to TRBJ2-7, with TRBD1 identical over 9 bases. This CDR3 is built from 15 residues. The germline gives CDR1 LGHNA, CDR2 YNFKEQ. The ends lost 5 bases at V and 5 bases at J; junction bases unmatched: 10. The CDR3 sequence: CASSEPGTGRNEQYF. In DNA form, the CDR3 reads TGTGCCAGCAGCGAACCCGGGACAGGGAGAAACGAGCAGTACTTC.

This chain uses TRBV7-2 with TRBJ1-6; D might be TRBD1 (6 bases). Germline-derived CDR1 and CDR2 are SGHTA and FQGNSA. This CDR3 has 14 amino acids. V was pared by 5 bases and J by 5 bases, with 10 bases between. The chain's CDR3 is CASSPRQDNSPLHF. The CDR3 DNA follows: TGTGCCAGCAGCCCCCGACAGGATAATTCACCCCTCCACTTT.

This clone is deemed medium-sized (0.01 to 0.1%). The DNA of the CDR3 is TGTGCCAGCAGTTACACGGACAGCAATGAGCAGTTCTTC. It is translated as CASSYTDSNEQFF. J is TRBJ2-1 and V is TRBV6-2 or TRBV6-3; tentatively, D is TRBD1 (6 bases). Germline loops: CDR1 MNHEY, CDR2 SVGEGT. Trimming removed 2 bases from V and 6 bases from J, with 8 bases in between. There are 13 residues in the CDR3.

V usage is TRBV7-9 and J usage is TRBJ2-3; 7 positions agree with TRBD2. The V gene's germline CDR1 is SEHNR and CDR2 FQNEAQ (reference sequence). Trimming at V came to 1 base and at J to 6 bases, leaving 10 bases not matched to a gene. The CDR3 covers 16 residues. The CDR3 region is CASSLDKRGFGDTQYF. CDR3 sequence (DNA): TGTGCCAGCAGCTTAGACAAGCGGGGCTTTGGGGATACGCAGTATTTT. The whole variable domain, filled in from reference TRBV7-9 and TRBJ2-3, reads DTGVSQNPRHKITKRGQNVTFRCDPISEHNRLYWYRQTLGQGPEFLTYFQNEAQLEKSRLLSDRFSAERPKGSFSTLEIQRTEQGDSAMYLCASSLDKRGFGDTQYFGPGTRLTVL.

The chain links TRBV5-1 to TRBJ2-3; TRBD2 matches at 9 bases. V shed 4 bases and J 4 bases; nucleotides not matched to a gene: 7. Per the germline V gene, CDR1 is SGHRS and CDR2 is YFSETQ. This CDR3 comprises 15 residues. The chain's CDR3 is CASSLSGGLADTQYF. The DNA for the CDR3 is TGCGCCAGCAGCCTAAGCGGGGGGCTGGCAGATACGCAGTATTTT. The full variable domain, its missing parts supplied by reference TRBV5-1 and TRBJ2-3, is KAGVTQTPRYLIKTRGQQVTLSCSPISGHRSVSWYQQTPGQGLQFLFEYFSETQRNKGNFPGRFSGRQFSNSRSEMNVSTLELGDSALYLCASSLSGGLADTQYFGPGTRLTVL.

This clone was observed a handful of times. V gene TRBV7-6 combines with J gene TRBJ2-7; 11 nucleotides align to TRBD2. CDR3 length equals 14 residues. After removal of 6 bases from V and 6 bases from J, the junction contained 7 bases not matched to a gene. Germline assignment: CDR1 SGHVS and CDR2 FNYEAQ. The CDR3 reads CASRQTSGVGEQYF. CDR3 nucleotide sequence: TGTGCCAGCAGACAGACTAGCGGGGTAGGCGAGCAGTACTTC.

This chain joins TRBV6-5 and TRBJ1-1; no firm D call. V was clipped by 4 bases and J by 0 bases, with 6 bases between them. Looked up from germline, CDR1 is MNHEY and CDR2 is SVGAGI. The CDR3 has 13 amino acids. In DNA, the CDR3 is TGTGCCAGCAGTTTTGAGGTGAACACTGAAGCTTTCTTT. Translating gives CASSFEVNTEAFF.

V usage is TRBV2 and J usage is TRBJ2-1; perhaps TRBD2 as D (6 bases). CDR1 is SNHLY and CDR2 is FYNNEI in the germline V gene. V was trimmed by 6 bases and J by 0 bases, leaving 12 bases between them. The CDR3 is made up of 15 amino acids. The CDR3 DNA reads as TGTGCCAGCAGGGAAAGGACTACCTCCTACAATGAGCAGTTCTTC. This gives the protein CASRERTTSYNEQFF. The variable domain in full, with the rest retrieved from reference TRBV2 and TRBJ2-1, is EPEVTQTPSHQVTQMGQEVILRCVPISNHLYFYWYRQILGQKVEFLVSFYNNEISEKSEIFDDQFSVERPDGSNFTLKIRSTKLEDSAMYFCASRERTTSYNEQFFGPGTRLTVL.

The CDR3 spells CASSPYRGLDEKLFF. CDR3 nucleotides: TGTGCCAGCAGCCCCTACAGGGGGCTTGATGAAAAACTGTTTTTT. The chain recombines TRBV7-8 with TRBJ1-4, with 9 nucleotides matching TRBD1. The junction had 7 bases not matched to a gene; V was cut back by 5 bases and J by 6 bases. Looked up from germline, CDR1 is SGHVS and CDR2 is FQNEAQ. The CDR3 extends over 15 amino acids.

The chain joins TRBV5-4 to TRBJ1-6; D gene uncertain. Germline values: CDR1 SGHNT, CDR2 YYREEE (reference sequence). Trimming removed 5 bases from V and 8 bases from J, with 17 bases in between. The CDR3 consists of 15 residues. In nucleotides, the CDR3 is TGTGCCAGCAGTCCCGGGCGGGGTGGGGATTCACCCCTCCACTTT. Translating it yields CASSPGRGGDSPLHF. The whole variable domain, filled in from reference TRBV5-4 and TRBJ1-6, reads ETGVTQSPTHLIKTRGQQVTLRCSSQSGHNTVSWYQQALGQGPQFIFQYYREEENGRGNFPPRFSGLQFPNYSSELNVNALELDDSALYLCASSPGRGGDSPLHFGNGTRLTVT.

A word on this clone: A junction boundary mismatches the germline segment, possibly from a read error. The chain recombines TRBV7-2 with TRBJ1-4; tentative D call: TRBD1 (6 bases). The CDR3 covers 14 residues. Germline V gene data show CDR1 as SGHTA and CDR2 as FQGNSA. The CDR3 loop reads CASSQTAVDSLQVF. CDR3 in DNA: TGTGCCAGCAGCCAAACCGCCGTGGACAGCCTGCAAGTTTTT.

The gene calls are TRBV19 and TRBJ2-1; no reliable D call. V was clipped by 0 bases and J by 8 bases, with 5 bases between them. Per the germline V gene, CDR1 is LNHDA and CDR2 is SQIVND (reference sequence). CDR3 length: 12 amino acids. CDR3 nucleotide sequence: TGTGCCAGTAGTATAGAGGGCTATGAGCAGTTCTTC. Amino acid sequence: CASSIEGYEQFF.

About this clone itself: One junction end disagrees with the germline gene, perhaps due to a read error. This sequence joins TRBV13 and TRBJ2-1; possibly TRBD2 for D (6 bases). This CDR3 comprises 17 residues. CDR1 and CDR2 (germline): PRHDT, FYEKMQ (reference sequence). CDR3 coding DNA: TGTGCCAGCAGCTTAGAAATTGAGGACTACTCCCACAATGAGCAGTTCTTC. Protein sequence: CASSLEIEDYSHNEQFF.

CDR3 sequence (DNA): TGCGCCAGCAGCTTGGGGCAGGCGACCCAGCCCCAGCATTTT. Protein sequence: CASSLGQATQPQHF. This rearrangement joins TRBV5-1 to TRBJ1-5; no firm D call. Trimming left V 0 bases short and J 7 bases short, with 11 bases between. The CDR3 has 14 residues. Germline lookup yields CDR1 SGHRS and CDR2 YFSETQ.